This T cell receptor beta chain was profiled in a study of T cell repertoires in cytomegalovirus infection. This CDR3 is 15 amino acids long. Germline loops: CDR1 MNHNS, CDR2 SASEGT. V dropped 0 bases and J dropped 1 base, with 7 bases sitting between them. TCRdb processed the reads anew with MiXCR; each CDR3 protein has one entry. The table records roughly 110,000 distinct CDR3 sequences, about a tenth of them present only once. This clonotype came up many times. Its antigen is undetermined. Study-level points and caveats: HLA-C-restricted CMV-specific TCR beta clonotypes prevailed in the ex vivo response.

The specimen was PBMCs, sequenced either directly or after in vitro stimulation (not recorded which). V is TRBV6-1 and J is TRBJ1-5; D remains unclear. The receptor was isolated from a human donor in good health (CMV status not recorded). Some clones in this sample may be carry-over from other donors' samples. The DNA for the CDR3 is TGTGCCAGCAGTGAAGCAATCCAGAGCAATCAGCCCCAGCATTTT. Translation: CASSEAIQSNQPQHF.